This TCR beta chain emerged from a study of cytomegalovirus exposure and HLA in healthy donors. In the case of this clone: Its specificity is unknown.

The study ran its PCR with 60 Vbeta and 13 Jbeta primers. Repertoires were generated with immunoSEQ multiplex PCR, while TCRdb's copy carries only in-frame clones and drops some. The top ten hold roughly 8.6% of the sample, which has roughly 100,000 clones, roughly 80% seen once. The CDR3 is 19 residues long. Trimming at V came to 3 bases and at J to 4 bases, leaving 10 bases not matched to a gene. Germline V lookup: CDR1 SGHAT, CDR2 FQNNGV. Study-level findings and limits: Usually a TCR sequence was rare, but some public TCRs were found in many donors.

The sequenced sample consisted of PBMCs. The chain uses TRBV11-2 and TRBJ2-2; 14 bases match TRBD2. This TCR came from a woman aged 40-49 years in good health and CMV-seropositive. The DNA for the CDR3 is TGTGCCAGCAGCTTCGGGACTAGCGGGAGAGCCTACTCCACCGGGGAGCTGTTTTTT. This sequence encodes CASSFGTSGRAYSTGELFF.